These 14 T cell receptor beta chains were all obtained from the same sample, sequenced in a study of tumor and adjacent non-tumor tissue in lung cancer. TCRbeta libraries were built with three rounds of nested PCR, modified from ARM-PCR. TCRdb ran MiXCR on the multiplex PCR reads and lists one entry per CDR3 protein. Of about 200,000 distinct CDR3 sequences in the sample, approximately 74% were seen once. This sample's RNA came from whole unsorted tissue. The sequenced sample consisted of lung tumor tissue. The origin of the receptors is a man aged 60 to 69 with non-small cell lung cancer.

A note on this clonotype: Germline is not matched at one junction end, which may reflect a read error. The V call is TRBV11-3, the J call TRBJ2-3; the D gene could be TRBD1 or TRBD2 (5 bases each). There are 15 residues in the CDR3. Germline assignment: CDR1 SGHNT and CDR2 YENEEA. This CDR3 is CASNLVGTKTDTQYF. The CDR3 DNA sequence: TGTGCCAGCAACTTAGTAGGGACCAAAACAGATACGCAGTATTTT. Variable domain in full (rest from reference TRBV11-3 and TRBJ2-3): EAGVVQSPRYKIIEKKQPVAFWCNPISGHNTLYWYLQNLGQGPELLIRYENEEAVDDSQLPKDRFSAERLKGVDSTLKIQPAELGDSAVYLCASNLVGTKTDTQYFGPGTRLTVL.

About this clonotype itself: Because the CDR3 is missing its conserved closing phenylalanine or tryptophan, this is likely a read error. The genes are TRBV12-3 or TRBV12-4 and TRBJ1-1; D gene ambiguous. V was trimmed by 3 bases and J by 10 bases, leaving 15 bases between them. This CDR3 has 13 residues. CDR3 residues: CASSFWSLRGAFL. In nucleotides, the CDR3 is TGTGCCAGCAGTTTCTGGAGCCTTCGGGGAGCTTTCTTA.

This clonotype has a single count. At one of its ends the junction is not consistent with the germline gene, which may arise from a read error. The J gene is TRBJ1-6, the V gene TRBV20-1; no firm D call. This CDR3 contains 19 residues. Germline CDR1 is DFQATT and CDR2 is SNEGSKA (reference sequence). This CDR3 reads CSARDSRTETTLFISPLQF. The CDR3, as DNA: TGCAGTGCTAGAGATAGTCGGACGGAAACCACCTTGTTTATTTCACCCCTCCAATTT.

The DNA of the CDR3 is TGCGCCAGCAGCTTGAATCCTAGCGGGGGAATCGGGGAGCTGTTTTTT. Translating it yields CASSLNPSGGIGELFF. The chain has TRBV5-1 and TRBJ2-2, with 10 bases that match TRBD2. V was clipped by 1 base and J by 7 bases; unmatched bases: 7. Per the germline V gene, CDR1 is SGHRS and CDR2 is YFSETQ. The CDR3 runs to 16 residues.

In regard to this clonotype: This may stem from a read error, because a much larger clone lies one nucleotide away. The chain is built from TRBV4-1 and TRBJ2-1; 10 nucleotides align to TRBD2. CDR3 length: 17 residues. Germline values: CDR1 MGHRA, CDR2 YSYEKL. J was trimmed by 6 bases and V by 1 base; bases with no gene match: 9. CDR3 amino acids: CASSQVATSGNPNEQFF. The CDR3 DNA reads as TGCGCCAGCAGCCAAGTCGCCACTAGCGGGAACCCCAATGAGCAGTTCTTC.

This chain uses TRBV21-1 with TRBJ2-3; the listed D gene, TRBD1, was not tested against the DNA. TRBV21-1 is noted as a pseudogene. The CDR3 is made up of 19 amino acids. In DNA form, the CDR3 reads TGTGCCAGCAGCAAACCCGGGAAAGGAGCCGGGACAACCACGGATACGCAGTATTTT. This encodes CASSKPGKGAGTTTDTQYF.

In the case of this clonotype: This may come from a read error, since a much larger clone is one base off. The chain has TRBV20-1 and TRBJ2-3; 7 nucleotides align to TRBD2. The CDR3 consists of 14 residues. Germline CDR1 is DFQATT and CDR2 is SNEGSKA (reference sequence). Written as DNA, the CDR3 is TGCACTGCCGGAGGGGACTACCCCACAGATACGCAGTATTTT. Translated: CTAGGDYPTDTQYF.

This clonotype was observed a single time. A read error may produce the germline difference seen at one junction end. The chain is built from TRBV5-4 and TRBJ2-6, with D hard to call. Germline V CDR1 and CDR2: SGHNT, YYREEE (reference sequence). CDR3 size: 14 residues. Written as DNA, the CDR3 is TGTGCCAGGAGCTCAGATCCTTGGGCCAACGTCCTGACTTTC. Protein sequence: CARSSDPWANVLTF.

This chain connects TRBV6-1 to TRBJ2-5; D is unresolved. Trimming removed 2 bases at V and 5 bases at J, with 12 bases between. The CDR3 sequence is 14 residues long. Germline lookup yields CDR1 MNHNS and CDR2 SASEGT. CDR3 DNA: TGTGCCAGCAGTGAATGGGAAGAAACGGAGACCCAGTACTTC. It yields the protein CASSEWEETETQYF.

There are a few counts of this clonotype. One end of the junction is discordant with germline, which a read error may explain. The chain combines TRBV11-2 with TRBJ2-1, with D perhaps assigned TRBD1 or TRBD2 (5 bases each). The germline V gene has CDR1 SGHAT and CDR2 FQNNGV. This CDR3 has 15 amino acids. The CDR3 DNA is TGTGCCAGTAGCTTTAGCGAGGGGCCGTACAATGAGCAGTTCTTC. Translating it yields CASSFSEGPYNEQFF.

On this clonotype: Mismatch with germline at one junction end may stem from a read error. This chain links TRBV6-6 with TRBJ2-7; D is perhaps TRBD1 (5 bases). Germline V gene sequence: CDR1 MNHNY, CDR2 SVGAGI (reference sequence). The CDR3 is 15 residues long. CDR3 sequence reads: CASSYQTVRSYKQYF. In nucleotides, the CDR3 is TGTGCCAGCAGTTATCAGACAGTTCGGTCCTACAAGCAGTACTTC.

Notes on this clonotype: A junction boundary mismatches the germline segment, possibly from a read error. The genes are TRBV20-1 and TRBJ1-6; possibly TRBD1 for D (6 bases). The CDR3 runs to 18 residues. Germline CDR1 and CDR2: DFQATT and SNEGSKA (reference sequence). The CDR3 region has the DNA TGCAGCGCTAGACCACGGGTTGGGACACCTAATATTAATTCACCCCTCCACTTT. This gives the protein CSARPRVGTPNINSPLHF.

This clonotype was seen at least ten times. The V gene is TRBV20-1, the J gene TRBJ1-1; 11 bases map to TRBD1. The V segment lost 1 base and the J segment 1 base; nucleotides outside the gene matches: 8. CDR3 size: 17 residues. Germline CDR1 DFQATT, CDR2 SNEGSKA (reference sequence). The CDR3 bases are TGCAGTGCTAGAGTTCCTGGACAGGGGGCGGGGAACACTGAAGCTTTCTTT. It yields the protein CSARVPGQGAGNTEAFF.

Turning to this clonotype: At one end the junction does not follow the germline gene, possibly because of a read error. The gene calls are TRBV6-6 and TRBJ2-1, with D unresolved. The CDR3 contains 14 residues. Germline CDR1 is MNHNY and CDR2 is SVGAGI (reference sequence). The DNA of the CDR3 is TGTGCCAGCAGTCACTCTGCAGAGTACAATGAGCAGTTCTTC. Residues: CASSHSAEYNEQFF.